This T cell receptor beta chain derives from a study of shared clonotypes between healthy human individuals. About the study: Donors had three CD4 naive, three CD4 memory, two CD8 naive and one CD8 memory plate apiece.

Some clones are missing from TCRdb's copy, which holds only in-frame ones; the method was immunoSEQ multiplex PCR. This sample has approximately 1.5 million clones, with approximately 98.5% found just once. Germline-derived CDR1 and CDR2 are LNHDA and SQIVND (reference sequence). This CDR3 region has 13 residues. Between the trimmed V and J ends, which lost 3 bases and 9 bases, there was a span of 12 bases. V usage is TRBV19 and J usage is TRBJ2-1; D unclear. The material sequenced was naive CD4+ T cells sorted from blood. Subset given: CD45RA+ positively selected. This TCR was recovered from a man aged 25-40 years in good health. The CDR3 bases are TGTGCCAGTAGTATGGCCCCTCCCCGTGAGCAGTTCTTC. It specifies CASSMAPPREQFF.